This T cell receptor beta chain was documented in a study of identical twins. TCRdb reanalysed the 5' RACE reads using MiXCR and keeps one entry per CDR3 protein. The sample includes roughly 720,000 distinct CDR3 sequences, 15% to 20% of them seen just once. CDR1 and CDR2 (germline): LNHDA, SQIVND (reference sequence). J lost 7 bases, V lost 5 bases, and 6 bases had no gene match. The CDR3 is 15 residues long. This same sample was also taken into another study, of T cells expressing NK-cell markers.

The specimen was PBMCs. This clonotype was sampled from a woman in her late teens or twenties in good health. The chain combines TRBV19 with TRBJ1-4; 11 positions agree with TRBD1. The CDR3 DNA reads as TGTGCCAGTAGTCCTGGGACAGGGGGAACTGAAAAACTGTTTTTT. Translation: CASSPGTGGTEKLFF.